This TCR beta chain was recorded in a study of identical twins. Via MiXCR, TCRdb re-called the 5' RACE reads, giving one row per CDR3 protein. The profile shows around 280,000 distinct CDR3 sequences, roughly 8.6% of them singletons. Study-wide findings and caveats: Compared with models, monozygotic twins showed more out-of-frame TCR alpha sharing.

This CDR3 region has 17 residues. In regard to this clonotype: What it binds is not known.

Separately, the same data were catalogued under a study of yellow fever vaccine responses in identical twins. This second study says: After vaccination, twins' T cell response reportedly seemed partly convergent, partly personalized.

The chain uses TRBV21-1 and TRBJ2-3. TRBV21-1 is reported as a pseudogene. The material sequenced was memory (CD45RO+) T cells sorted from blood. The sequence derives from a young woman in good health. CDR3 DNA sequence: TGTGCCAGCAGCAAAGTTCAGCAGACGAGGTACACAGATACGCAGTATTTT. Amino acids: CASSKVQQTRYTDTQYF.